Listed below are T cell receptor beta chains from one sample, sequenced in a study of technical replicates of blood from a few donors. The assay was immunoSEQ multiplex PCR, and TCRdb's table has in-frame clones only and misses some. The sample lists tens of thousands of clones; 75% to 95% were seen once. Input material: T cells isolated from PBMCs. Every receptor here comes from a human donor in good health. Some clones in this sample may be carry-over from other donors' samples. Each CDR3 is given with its conserved first and last residue. The D gene is left open where the match is weak. Rows give clone size only sometimes, using once, few, many, or a class for an expanded clone.

J gene	V gene	clone size	D gene	CDR3 DNA	CDR3 protein
TRBJ2-5	TRBV21-1	.	.	TGTGCCAGCAGCACGGACAGGATCCGAGAGACCCAGTACTTC	CASSTDRIRETQYF
TRBJ1-1	TRBV2	.	.	TGTGCCAGCAGTGAAGAGACAGTCACTGAAGCTTTCTTT	CASSEETVTEAFF
TRBJ2-3	TRBV6-5	.	TRBD2	TGTGCCAGCAGTCTAGCGGGAGGGCCAGATACGCAGTATTTT	CASSLAGGPDTQYF
TRBJ2-3	TRBV7-7	.	TRBD1	TGTGCTAGCAGCGTAAGCAAGACAGGGGGCACAGATACGCAGTATTTT	CASSVSKTGGTDTQYF
TRBJ2-3	TRBV29-1	.	TRBD2	TGCAGCGGTCTAGCGGGAGGGATAGATACGCAGTATTTT	CSGLAGGIDTQYF
TRBJ2-1	TRBV6-5	.	TRBD2	TGTGCCAGCAGTACCGGGACTAGCAATGAGCAGTTCTTC	CASSTGTSNEQFF
TRBJ1-1	TRBV30	once	.	TGTGCCTGGAGCCCTCGGGTCGGGGAAGCTTTCTTT	CAWSPRVGEAFF
TRBJ1-2	TRBV5-4	few	TRBD1	TGTGCCAGCAGCTCATATGGGGACAGTCCCGTGGGCTACACCTTC	CASSSYGDSPVGYTF
TRBJ2-1	TRBV5-1	.	TRBD2	TGCGCCAGCAGCACAAGGACTAGCGGGATTCACAATGAGCAGTTCTTC	CASSTRTSGIHNEQFF
TRBJ1-2	TRBV6-1	.	TRBD1	TGTGCCAGCGAGGGACAGGGTATCGTCTATGGCTACACCTTC	CASEGQGIVYGYTF
TRBJ2-1	TRBV13	few	TRBD2	TGTGCCAGCAGCAACCGACTAGCGGGCAATGAGCAGTTCTTC	CASSNRLAGNEQFF
TRBJ2-1	TRBV4-2	.	TRBD2	TGTGCCAGCAGCCACCTCGGCGGGGGTGAGCAGTTCTTC	CASSHLGGGEQFF
TRBJ2-5	TRBV19	.	TRBD2	TGTGCCAGTAGTATTTTTAGCGGGGTCCAAGAGACCCAGTACTTC	CASSIFSGVQETQYF
TRBJ2-1	TRBV13	.	.	TGTGCCAGCAGCTTAGAGCGCGAGCAGTTCTTC	CASSLEREQFF
TRBJ2-7	TRBV6-5	.	.	TGTGCCAGCAGTTACGACAGTAAAAGCTCCTACGAGCAGTACTTC	CASSYDSKSSYEQYF
TRBJ2-2	TRBV18	.	TRBD1	TGTGCCAGCTCACCAAACTCCGGGACAGACCCCGGGGAGCTGTTTTTT	CASSPNSGTDPGELFF
TRBJ1-2	TRBV19	.	TRBD1	TGTGCCAGTAGTCGGACAGGGGGCTATGGCTACACCTTC	CASSRTGGYGYTF
TRBJ2-2	TRBV6-5	.	.	TGTGCCAGCACCCGGGGTCCGTCGACCGGGGAGCTGTTTTTT	CASTRGPSTGELFF
TRBJ1-2	TRBV5-4	.	.	TGTGCCAGCAGCTTGGTTACAGGCAACGTCTATGGCTACACCTTC	CASSLVTGNVYGYTF
TRBJ1-6	TRBV10-2	.	TRBD1	TGCGCCAGCAGTGACGTGACAGGGGTTAATTCACCCCTCCACTTT	CASSDVTGVNSPLHF
TRBJ1-2	TRBV28	.	TRBD1	TGTGCCAGCGGCGGGACAGCGGGCCATGGCTACACCTTC	CASGGTAGHGYTF
TRBJ2-4	TRBV10-3	.	.	TGTGCCATCGGTCCCGGGGGTGACATTCAGTACTTC	CAIGPGGDIQYF
TRBJ1-1	TRBV5-1	.	TRBD1	TGCGCCAGCAGCCGTTACCAGGGGGGAATGAACACTGAAGCTTTCTTT	CASSRYQGGMNTEAFF
TRBJ1-1	TRBV27	.	.	TGTGCCAGCGTTAAGGGGTGGGGCACTGAAGCTTTCTTT	CASVKGWGTEAFF
TRBJ2-7	TRBV2	.	TRBD1	TGTGCCACACTTCTAGGGGACAGCGAGCAGTACTTC	CATLLGDSEQYF
TRBJ2-7	TRBV10-1	.	TRBD2	TGCGCCAGCAGTGAGTCGAGCGGGGGGGCCTACGAGCAGTACTTC	CASSESSGGAYEQYF
TRBJ1-2	TRBV2	.	TRBD1	TGTGCCAGCACCCCGGGACAGGAGTATTATGGCTACACCTTC	CASTPGQEYYGYTF
TRBJ2-2	TRBV4-3	.	.	TGCGCCAGCAGCCAAGATCGGAGTAGCTCCGGGGAGCTGTTTTTT	CASSQDRSSSGELFF
TRBJ2-7	TRBV19	.	.	TGTGCCACCTCTAGGACGACTAACGAGCAGTACTTC	CATSRTTNEQYF
TRBJ1-5	TRBV30	.	.	TGTGCCTGGGGGGGCGAAAATCAGCCCCAGCATTTT	CAWGGENQPQHF
TRBJ1-2	TRBV6-6	.	TRBD1	TGTGCCAGCAGTGCGACAGGGGGCGCAGATGGCTACACCTTC	CASSATGGADGYTF
TRBJ1-4	TRBV7-2	.	.	TGTGCCAGCAGCTTTCCGACAGGCTCAACTAATGAAAAACTGTTTTTT	CASSFPTGSTNEKLFF
TRBJ1-2	TRBV27	.	.	TGTGCCAGCCGTACCCCCCGGGGGGCCCACTATGGCTACACCTTC	CASRTPRGAHYGYTF
TRBJ2-7	TRBV4-3	.	TRBD1	TGCGCCAGCAGCCAAGAACAGGGGGTTACCTACGAGCAGTACTTC	CASSQEQGVTYEQYF
TRBJ1-3	TRBV7-8	.	.	TGTGCCAGCAGCTTAAGAGGCAACTCTGGAAACACCATATATTTT	CASSLRGNSGNTIYF
TRBJ1-2	TRBV28	many	.	TGTGCCAGCAGTTACCCAGAGGGTAACTATGGCTACACCTTC	CASSYPEGNYGYTF
TRBJ2-7	TRBV7-8	.	TRBD1	TGTGCCAGCAGCTTGATCCGACAGGGGGACCAATTAGCGGTAGTTCAAGAGCAGTACTTC	CASSLIRQGDQLAVVQEQYF
TRBJ2-3	TRBV10-3	few	TRBD2	TGTGCCATCAGGGGGACTAGCGGCACAGATACGCAGTATTTT	CAIRGTSGTDTQYF
TRBJ2-7	TRBV6-5	.	.	TGTGCCAGCAGTTACTCTGTAGGGACAAGGCCCTACGAGCAGTACTTC	CASSYSVGTRPYEQYF
TRBJ2-2	TRBV5-1	.	TRBD1	TGCGCCAGCAGAACCGGGACAGTAAACACCGGGGAGCTGTTTTTT	CASRTGTVNTGELFF
TRBJ2-2	TRBV5-1	.	.	TGCGCCAGCAGCTTGACGGGGAGTGTAGACACCGGGGAGCTGTTTTTT	CASSLTGSVDTGELFF
TRBJ2-3	TRBV30	.	.	TGTGCCTGGAGTTGGGCAGTATTAACAGATACGCAGTATTTT	CAWSWAVLTDTQYF
TRBJ2-2	TRBV5-8	.	.	TGTGCCAGCAGCTTAATTTTGGGGGGGAACACCGGGGAGCTGTTTTTT	CASSLILGGNTGELFF
TRBJ2-7	TRBV2	.	TRBD1	TGTGCCAGCAGGGGGACAGACTCCTACGAGCAGTACTTC	CASRGTDSYEQYF